This T cell receptor beta chain emerged from a study of T cells after posttransplantation cyclophosphamide. The repertoire was sequenced with immunoSEQ multiplex PCR; TCRdb's copy has only in-frame clones and lacks some. The table lists about 44,000 clones, with no singletons. This related bone marrow graft donor gave peripheral blood on the day of marrow donation. This clone came up many times. The antigen is not known. Study results and caveats: After PTCy, TRB diversity resembled that of CNI/methotrexate controls. Later blood repertoires were often dominated by clones from the donor CD8+ memory compartment. Tissue-infiltrating T cells from skin or gut overlapped little with blood T cells.

Germline CDR1 LGHNA, CDR2 YNFKEQ. V was clipped by 4 bases and J by 7 bases, with 17 bases between them. This CDR3 has 15 residues. The chain uses TRBV4-2 and TRBJ2-4, with D possibly being TRBD2 (5 bases). The TCR was taken from a man in his forties in good health, CMV-negative, and a related stem cell transplant donor. The specimen was PBMCs. The CDR3 loop is CASSPTRGGWNIQYF. CDR3 sequence (DNA): TGTGCCAGCAGCCCGACTCGTGGAGGATGGAACATTCAGTACTTC.